The 29 T cell receptor beta chains below all came from one sample that was sequenced in a study of blood T cell repertoires in COVID-19. Here immunoSEQ multiplex PCR was the method, and the copy in TCRdb shows in-frame clones only, minus some. The table lists approximately 90,000 clones, roughly 88% of them singletons, with roughly 30% in the top ten. Material: peripheral blood. Receptor source: a woman older than 75 with active or convalescent COVID-19.

The CDR3 sequence: CASGRTGGAAQYF. CDR3 nucleotide sequence: TGTGCCAGCGGCCGAACAGGGGGTGCGGCGCAGTACTTC. The chain combines TRBV2 with TRBJ2-7, with TRBD1 identical over 8 bases. CDR3 length equals 13 residues. Germline V gene sequence: CDR1 SNHLY, CDR2 FYNNEI. V dropped 8 bases and J dropped 9; count of bases not matched to a gene: 12. The whole variable domain, remainder taken from reference TRBV2 and TRBJ2-7, is EPEVTQTPSHQVTQMGQEVILRCVPISNHLYFYWYRQILGQKVEFLVSFYNNEISEKSEIFDDQFSVERPDGSNFTLKIRSTKLEDSAMYFCASGRTGGAAQYFGPGTRLTVT.

The chain uses TRBV5-1 and TRBJ2-3; D might be TRBD2 (7 bases). The CDR3 consists of 17 residues. Germline V lookup: CDR1 SGHRS, CDR2 YFSETQ. With 0 bases removed from V and 1 base from J, the gap between germline ends came to 15 bases. The CDR3 reads CASSLALGGPGTDTQYF. CDR3 in DNA: TGCGCCAGCAGCTTGGCCCTGGGGGGGCCGGGCACAGATACGCAGTATTTT.

The chain recombines TRBV6-6 with TRBJ2-3, with TRBD1 matching over 7 bases. The CDR3 spans 15 residues. J was trimmed by 5 bases and V by 5 bases; bases with no gene match: 10. CDR1 and CDR2 (germline): MNHNY, SVGAGI (reference sequence). CDR3 loop: CASSTRAGGEDTQYF. The CDR3 bases are TGTGCCAGCAGTACAAGGGCAGGGGGTGAAGATACGCAGTATTTT.

This chain connects TRBV30 to TRBJ2-1; TRBD2 matches at 8 bases. With 7 bases clipped from V and 9 bases from J, the junction kept 11 bases outside the gene matches. Germline assignment: CDR1 GTSNPN and CDR2 SVGIG (reference sequence). This CDR3 is 13 amino acids long. CDR3 sequence: CASNQRERAEQFF. CDR3 DNA: TGTGCCTCAAACCAGCGGGAGAGGGCTGAGCAGTTCTTC.

This clone appeared a single time. The chain links TRBV5-1 to TRBJ2-6, with D maybe TRBD2 (6 bases). Trimming took 6 bases from V and 1 from J, leaving 20 bases between them. CDR1 and CDR2 from the germline V gene are SGHRS and YFSETQ. This CDR3 has 18 amino acids. DNA of the CDR3: TGCGCCAGCAAGCTGCGGGTAGCGGAGGGGTCTGGGGCCAACGTCCTGACTTTC. Its translation: CASKLRVAEGSGANVLTF.

The DNA for the CDR3 is TGTGCCAGCAGCACCGCCACAGGGGGGAGAGAGACCCAGTACTTC. Amino acids: CASSTATGGRETQYF. The chain carries TRBV5-4 and TRBJ2-5, with TRBD1 matching over 8 bases. V lost 4 bases and J lost 4; bases outside the gene matches: 9. The germline V gene has CDR1 SGHNT and CDR2 YYREEE (reference sequence). CDR3 size: 15 residues.

This chain connects TRBV4-3 to TRBJ1-2; possible D gene TRBD1, 5 bases. The V gene's germline CDR1 is LGHNA and CDR2 YSLEER. This CDR3 comprises 15 residues. The ends were cut back, 0 bases at V and 4 bases at J, with 12 bases in the middle. CDR3 in amino acids: CASSQEEAGLYGYTF. CDR3 in DNA: TGCGCCAGCAGCCAAGAGGAGGCGGGGCTCTATGGCTACACCTTC.

V usage is TRBV5-8 and J usage is TRBJ1-1; TRBD1 matches 8 bases. CDR3 length: 15 residues. V was clipped by 1 base and J by 5 bases; unmatched bases: 7. Per the germline V gene, CDR1 is SGHTS and CDR2 is YDEGEE. CDR3 amino acids: CASSLYAGGRTEAFF. CDR3 bases: TGTGCCAGCAGCTTGTATGCAGGGGGCAGGACTGAAGCTTTCTTT.

The count of this clone is one. The rearrangement joins TRBV12-3 or TRBV12-4 to TRBJ1-2; TRBD1 matches 7 bases. CDR3 length: 13 amino acids. Trimming removed 4 bases from V and 7 bases from J; junction bases left unmatched: 6. The CDR3 sequence is CASSSQGMSGYTF. The CDR3 DNA reads TGTGCCAGCAGTTCACAGGGGATGAGTGGCTACACCTTC.

The V call is TRBV9, the J call TRBJ2-7; D possibly corresponds to TRBD1 (7 bases). This CDR3 contains 15 residues. CDR1 is SGDLS and CDR2 is YYNGEE in the germline V gene. Trimming took off 0 bases at V and 0 bases at J, with 10 bases between the two ends. The CDR3 loop reads CASSVGRDSSYEQYF. CDR3 coding DNA: TGTGCCAGCAGCGTAGGGAGGGACAGCTCCTACGAGCAGTACTTC. Supplemented by reference TRBV9 and TRBJ2-7, the full variable domain reads DSGVTQTPKHLITATGQRVTLRCSPRSGDLSVYWYQQSLDQGLQFLIQYYNGEERAKGNILERFSAQQFPDLHSELNLSSLELGDSALYFCASSVGRDSSYEQYFGPGTRLTVT.

V gene TRBV9 combines with J gene TRBJ2-1, with TRBD1 matching 10 bases. Germline V gives CDR1 SGDLS, CDR2 YYNGEE. The CDR3 runs to 15 residues. V dropped 3 bases and J dropped 8; count of bases not matched to a gene: 8. Here the CDR3 reads CASSATSDRGHEQFF. DNA for the CDR3: TGTGCCAGCAGCGCCACCTCAGACAGGGGGCATGAGCAGTTCTTC.

The gene calls are TRBV10-3 and TRBJ2-1, with TRBD1 matching over 10 bases. The ends lost 3 bases at V and 5 bases at J; junction bases unmatched: 13. CDR1 is ENHRY, CDR2 SYGVKD, per germline. The CDR3 consists of 18 residues. The CDR3 loop is CAISDYGQGGTGDNEQFF. The CDR3 nucleotides are TGTGCCATCAGTGATTATGGACAGGGAGGGACAGGGGACAATGAGCAGTTCTTC.

V gene TRBV9 combines with J gene TRBJ2-3, with TRBD2 matching 12 bases. Germline CDR1 is SGDLS and CDR2 is YYNGEE. V was pared by 3 bases and J by 10 bases, with 6 bases of the junction left unmatched. The CDR3 has 14 residues. CDR3 residues: CASSGTSGKGAQYF. CDR3 sequence (DNA): TGTGCCAGCAGCGGGACTAGCGGGAAAGGGGCGCAGTATTTT.

The J gene is TRBJ1-5, the V gene TRBV19, with TRBD1 matching 8 bases. The germline CDR1 and CDR2 sequences are LNHDA and SQIVND (reference sequence). The trim removed 5 bases at V and 6 bases at J, leaving 6 bases unmatched. The CDR3 runs 14 residues. CDR3 amino acids: CASSPGQGAQPQHF. The DNA for the CDR3 is TGTGCCAGTAGTCCCGGACAGGGTGCTCAGCCCCAGCATTTT. Drawing the rest from reference TRBV19 and TRBJ1-5, the complete variable domain is DGGITQSPKYLFRKEGQNVTLSCEQNLNHDAMYWYRQDPGQGLRLIYYSQIVNDFQKGDIAEGYSVSREKKESFPLTVTSAQKNPTAFYLCASSPGQGAQPQHFGDGTRLSIL.

The rearrangement joins TRBV10-1 to TRBJ2-5, with TRBD2 identical over 13 bases. Germline CDR1 reads WNHNN; CDR2 reads SYGVQD (reference sequence). With 2 bases clipped from V and 5 bases from J, the junction kept 14 bases outside the gene matches. The CDR3 sequence is 19 residues long. The CDR3 loop reads CASSEPTLETSGGAETQYF. In DNA form, the CDR3 reads TGCGCCAGCAGTGAGCCAACACTCGAAACTAGCGGGGGGGCCGAGACCCAGTACTTC.

This clone was seen a single time. The J gene is TRBJ1-4, the V gene TRBV7-6, with 7 bases fitting TRBD1. The V gene's germline CDR1 is SGHVS and CDR2 FNYEAQ. The CDR3 spans 17 residues. The trim removed 2 bases at V and 6 bases at J, leaving 12 bases unmatched. The CDR3, as DNA: TGTGCCAGCAGCTTACCCCTCACAGGGGCTACGGATGAAAAACTGTTTTTT. As protein: CASSLPLTGATDEKLFF.

The V and J genes are TRBV29-1 and TRBJ1-3; a possible D gene is TRBD1 (6 bases). Trimming took off 0 bases at V and 0 bases at J, with 9 bases between the two ends. The CDR3 length is 15 residues. Germline CDR1 SQVTM, CDR2 ANQGSEA. CDR3 region: CSVEDRGNSGNTIYF. In DNA, the CDR3 is TGCAGCGTTGAAGATAGGGGGAACTCTGGAAACACCATATATTTT.

This chain connects TRBV18 to TRBJ1-1; 9 bases are a match to TRBD1. Germline V gene data show CDR1 as KGHSH and CDR2 as LQKENI. The CDR3 runs to 16 residues. Trimming removed 2 bases from V and 1 base from J; junction bases left unmatched: 5. The CDR3 loop reads CASSPKDRGGNTEAFF. The CDR3 DNA reads TGTGCCAGCTCACCAAAAGACAGGGGGGGGAACACTGAAGCTTTCTTT.

The chain links TRBV9 to TRBJ2-1; possibly TRBD2 for D (6 bases). V lost 3 bases and J lost 5, with 12 bases in between. Germline V CDR1 and CDR2: SGDLS, YYNGEE. The CDR3 is made up of 14 amino acids. The CDR3 sequence: CASSAWTKNNEQFF. CDR3 nucleotide sequence: TGTGCCAGCAGCGCCTGGACTAAAAACAATGAGCAGTTCTTC.

CDR3 in DNA: TGTGCCACCGGGTCGGGGGGATCTAGCACAGATACGCAGTATTTT. Encoded protein: CATGSGGSSTDTQYF. This rearrangement joins TRBV24-1 to TRBJ2-3; 7 bases line up with TRBD2. The germline V gene encodes CDR1 KGHDR and CDR2 SFDVKD. CDR3 length equals 15 residues. J was trimmed by 0 bases and V by 9 bases; bases with no gene match: 8.

The table lists this clone with a few counts. This chain links TRBV11-2 with TRBJ2-7; D unresolved. Germline V lookup: CDR1 SGHAT, CDR2 FQNNGV. V dropped 0 bases and J dropped 3 bases, with 18 bases sitting between them. The length of the CDR3 is 17 residues. CDR3 DNA: TGTGCCAGCAGCTTAGACCGGCAGGCCTCTGGATTCTACGAGCAGTACTTC. This translates into CASSLDRQASGFYEQYF.

J is TRBJ2-5 and V is TRBV30; D remains ambiguous. Judging by the DNA end, TRBJ2-7 fits better; the J call may be wrong. Germline V lookup: CDR1 GTSNPN, CDR2 SVGIG (reference sequence). The CDR3 extends over 13 amino acids. In DNA, the CDR3 is TGTGCCTGGAGTGTATCCATTTACTACGAGCAGTACTTC. Protein product: CAWSVSIYYEQYF.

The gene calls are TRBV4-3 and TRBJ2-7; D not resolved. Germline CDR1 LGHNA, CDR2 YSLEER. Trimming pared 0 bases from V and 2 bases from J, leaving 14 bases between. This CDR3 spans 16 amino acids. The CDR3 protein is CASSQDGTDPAYEQYF. CDR3 nucleotides: TGCGCCAGCAGCCAAGATGGAACAGACCCAGCCTACGAGCAGTACTTC.

This sequence joins TRBV5-1 and TRBJ2-2; 8 bases are a match to TRBD1. This CDR3 contains 16 residues. Germline lookup yields CDR1 SGHRS and CDR2 YFSETQ. Losses at the gene ends were 7 bases for V and 4 bases for J; bases not matched to a gene: 12. CDR3 bases: TGCGCCAGCGGTTCCCCGGGACAGGCAACCACCGGGGAGCTGTTTTTT. Translating gives CASGSPGQATTGELFF. Variable domain in full (rest from reference TRBV5-1 and TRBJ2-2): KAGVTQTPRYLIKTRGQQVTLSCSPISGHRSVSWYQQTPGQGLQFLFEYFSETQRNKGNFPGRFSGRQFSNSRSEMNVSTLELGDSALYLCASGSPGQATTGELFFGEGSRLTVL.

The genes are TRBV5-1 and TRBJ2-3, with 9 bases aligning to TRBD2. V lost 3 bases to trimming and J lost 2 bases; unmatched junction nucleotides: 7. The CDR3 is 16 amino acids. Per germline, CDR1 SGHRS and CDR2 YFSETQ. The CDR3 loop reads CASSSLLAGTTDTQYF. Here the CDR3 DNA reads TGCGCCAGCAGCTCCCTCCTAGCGGGAACCACAGATACGCAGTATTTT.

The gene calls are TRBV5-8 and TRBJ1-1; TRBD1 agrees at 9 bases. The V segment lost 3 bases and the J segment 6 bases; nucleotides outside the gene matches: 6. There are 14 residues in the CDR3. The germline V gene encodes CDR1 SGHTS and CDR2 YDEGEE. The CDR3 is CASSSGQGGSEAFF. CDR3 sequence (DNA): TGTGCCAGCAGCTCGGGACAGGGAGGGTCTGAAGCTTTCTTT.

The chain is built from TRBV5-1 and TRBJ1-6, with a weak D call TRBD1 (5 bases). From germline, CDR1 is SGHRS and CDR2 YFSETQ. Trimming removed 0 bases at V and 6 bases at J, with 10 bases between. The CDR3 length is 15 residues. Here the CDR3 reads CASSLDRSANSPLHF. Here the CDR3 DNA reads TGCGCCAGCAGCTTGGACAGGTCTGCTAATTCACCCCTCCACTTT.

Only a few counts were recorded for this clone. This chain uses TRBV9 with TRBJ1-1; D ambiguous. The CDR3 length is 13 residues. Germline V gene data show CDR1 as SGDLS and CDR2 as YYNGEE. The V and J ends lost 3 bases and 6 bases respectively, with 12 bases between them. In DNA, the CDR3 is TGTGCCAGCAGCGGCCCATCGGAGGCTGAAGCTTTCTTT. Translated: CASSGPSEAEAFF.

The chain recombines TRBV30 with TRBJ2-5; 8 positions agree with TRBD2. After removal of 5 bases from V and 5 bases from J, the junction contained 7 bases not matched to a gene. CDR3 length: 13 residues. CDR1 and CDR2 from the germline V gene are GTSNPN and SVGIG (reference sequence). In nucleotides, the CDR3 is TGTGCCTGGGCCGGGGCTAGCGGGGAGACCCAGTACTTC. Its translation: CAWAGASGETQYF.